What follows are 22 T cell receptor beta chains derived from one specimen sequenced in a study of glioma-infiltrating T cells. TCR alpha and beta CDR3 regions were amplified from RNA using iRepertoire nested multiplex PCR. From the multiplex PCR reads, TCRdb called clonotypes with MiXCR, one entry per CDR3 protein. This sample has some 93,000 distinct CDR3 sequences, with approximately 40% found just once. Sequenced input: glioma tissue, nonneoplastic brain tissue, or PBMCs (not recorded which). The receptors stem from a human donor with low-grade glioma or glioblastoma, undergoing nonglioma brain surgery, or in good health (not recorded which).

Ten or more counts support this clonotype. The V gene is TRBV20-1, the J gene TRBJ1-1; D uncertain. The CDR3 runs to 13 residues. Trimming took off 6 bases at V and 8 bases at J, with 19 bases between the two ends. Germline assignment: CDR1 DFQATT and CDR2 SNEGSKA (reference sequence). For the CDR3, the DNA is TGCAGTGCCACCTTGAGGGCCGACGGAGAAGCTTTCTTT. Translating gives CSATLRADGEAFF.

This clonotype was counted at least ten times. This may be a read error, as it is one base from a much larger clone. J is TRBJ2-1 and V is TRBV27, with D maybe TRBD1 (6 bases). Trimming took off 5 bases at V and 5 bases at J, with 13 bases between the two ends. The germline V gene has CDR1 MNHEY and CDR2 SMNVEV (reference sequence). CDR3 length equals 14 residues. CDR3 region: CASSRTGSNNEQFF. The CDR3 DNA is TGTGCCAGCAGTCGAACAGGGTCCAACAATGAGCAGTTCTTC.

This clonotype was seen repeatedly, ten times or more. The chain is built from TRBV19 and TRBJ1-2, with 8 bases that match TRBD1. Germline-derived CDR1 and CDR2 are LNHDA and SQIVND (reference sequence). The CDR3 sequence is 16 residues long. J gave up 0 bases and V 6 bases, and 9 bases lay outside the gene matches. The CDR3 sequence: CASSLGTGPSNYGYTF. DNA for the CDR3: TGTGCCAGTAGCCTAGGGACAGGCCCATCTAACTATGGCTACACCTTC.

This clonotype was found many times. V and J are TRBV15 and TRBJ2-7; D is perhaps TRBD2 (6 bases). The V end was cut by 5 bases, the J end by 4 bases, with 24 bases between. Germline V gene sequence: CDR1 LNHNV, CDR2 YYDKDF (reference sequence). The CDR3 spans 17 residues. The CDR3 DNA follows: TGTGCCACCAGCCACCTGAGCCGGACCGGGGGTCGGTACGAGCAGTACTTC. This translates into CATSHLSRTGGRYEQYF. Filled out from reference TRBV15 and TRBJ2-7, the complete variable domain reads DAMVIQNPRYQVTQFGKPVTLSCSQTLNHNVMYWYQQKSSQAPKLLFHYYDKDFNNEADTPDNFQSRRPNTSFCFLDIRSPGLGDTAMYLCATSHLSRTGGRYEQYFGPGTRLTVT.

This clonotype came up many times. The chain couples TRBV2 to TRBJ2-3, with D unresolved. The CDR3 covers 15 residues. Germline V lookup: CDR1 SNHLY, CDR2 FYNNEI. Trimming took 3 bases from V and 4 from J, leaving 14 bases between them. The chain's CDR3 is CASSEVEQTADTQYF. CDR3 nucleotide sequence: TGTGCCAGCAGTGAGGTCGAACAGACCGCAGATACGCAGTATTTT.

This clonotype was detected only once. Its ends do not fully match the called genes, so a read error is possible. The V call is TRBV4-1, the J call TRBJ1-2; TRBD1 matches 9 bases. CDR3 size: 15 residues. Germline-derived CDR1 and CDR2 are MGHRA and YSYEKL. This chain's CDR3 is CASNQVNRGLVDYTF. The DNA for the CDR3 is TGCGCCAGCAACCAAGTTAACAGGGGGCTGGTTGACTACACCTTC.

The chain carries TRBV20-1 and TRBJ1-2; TRBD1 aligns across 8 bases. The CDR3 loop spans 15 amino acids. The V and J ends lost 2 bases and 3 bases, in that order; junction bases with no gene match: 8. The germline gives CDR1 DFQATT, CDR2 SNEGSKA (reference sequence). The CDR3 reads CSARRTGQDYYGYTF. The CDR3 DNA is TGCAGTGCTAGACGTACGGGACAGGATTACTATGGCTACACCTTC.

This clonotype was seen at least ten times. The chain carries TRBV18 and TRBJ2-1, with D tentatively TRBD2 (5 bases). The V gene lost 6 bases and the J gene lost 3 bases, with 9 bases spanning the gap. The CDR3 extends over 13 amino acids. Per germline, CDR1 KGHSH and CDR2 LQKENI. The DNA for the CDR3 is TGTGCCAGCTCGGCCGACTACTACAATGAGCAGTTCTTC. Protein product: CASSADYYNEQFF.

This clonotype was detected ten times or more. CDR3 DNA: TGTGCCAGCAGCTTTGCCTCTGGACAGGTTACCGCTCAGCCCCAGCATTTT. Translated: CASSFASGQVTAQPQHF. The genes are TRBV7-2 and TRBJ1-5, with 7 positions matching TRBD1. The CDR3 consists of 17 residues. After removal of 3 bases from V and 6 bases from J, the junction contained 14 bases not matched to a gene. Germline V gene data show CDR1 as SGHTA and CDR2 as FQGNSA.

The chain joins TRBV7-2 to TRBJ2-3; 10 nucleotides align to TRBD1. The CDR3 covers 16 residues. The germline V gene encodes CDR1 SGHTA and CDR2 FQGNSA. V gave up 3 bases and J gave up 1 base; unmatched junction bases: 4. The CDR3 DNA reads as TGTGCCAGCAGCTTGACAGGGGGCGCGGGCACAGATACGCAGTATTTT. Translation gives CASSLTGGAGTDTQYF.

The table lists this clonotype with many counts. This rearrangement joins TRBV20-1 to TRBJ1-4; 9 bases are a match to TRBD1. This CDR3 has 14 amino acids. The V gene's germline CDR1 is DFQATT and CDR2 SNEGSKA (reference sequence). V gave up 6 bases and J gave up 7 bases; unmatched junction bases: 9. As DNA, the CDR3 is TGCAGTGCGCACCCCGGGACAGGGACTGAAAAACTGTTTTTT. This codes for CSAHPGTGTEKLFF.

The V gene is TRBV20-1, the J gene TRBJ1-2; D ambiguous. CDR3 length: 11 residues. V shed 4 bases and J shed 12 bases, with 15 bases lying between them. Germline assignment: CDR1 DFQATT and CDR2 SNEGSKA (reference sequence). The CDR3 region has the DNA TGCAGTGCTATATCGGGAGAGAGCCACACCTTC. It codes for CSAISGESHTF.

This clonotype appeared many times. This chain connects TRBV5-1 to TRBJ2-7; 14 nucleotides align to TRBD2. V dropped 4 bases and J dropped 6; count of bases not matched to a gene: 9. Germline loops: CDR1 SGHRS, CDR2 YFSETQ. This CDR3 region has 16 residues. CDR3 sequence reads: CASSHDSGTSGGEQYF. The CDR3 DNA reads as TGCGCCAGCAGCCATGATTCCGGGACTAGCGGGGGCGAGCAGTACTTC.

Ten or more counts support this clonotype. As DNA, the CDR3 is TGTGCCAGCAGGAACCGTGCTCCCCATAATGAGCAGTTCTTC. Protein: CASRNRAPHNEQFF. V gene TRBV2 combines with J gene TRBJ2-1; D is unclear. V was pared by 6 bases and J by 7 bases, with 16 bases between. This CDR3 contains 14 residues. In germline, CDR1 is SNHLY, CDR2 FYNNEI.

This clonotype was detected ten times or more. The gene calls are TRBV12-3 or TRBV12-4 and TRBJ2-3; TRBD2 aligns across 7 bases. Unmatched junction bases numbered 0, after V lost 6 bases and J lost 6 bases. The CDR3 consists of 11 residues. CDR3 protein: CASSGGDTQYF. Written as DNA, the CDR3 is TGTGCCAGCAGCGGGGGGGATACGCAGTATTTT.

Only one count was recorded for this clonotype. The junction does not match germline at one end; this may be a read error. The rearrangement uses TRBV6-6 and TRBJ2-5, with a weak D call TRBD1 (6 bases). Germline lookup yields CDR1 MNHNY and CDR2 SVGAGI (reference sequence). The CDR3 is 18 amino acids. The DNA of the CDR3 is TGTGCCAACAGTCCCCGCCGGACAGTTTTCGAGGACCAAGAGACCCATTACTTC. This codes for CANSPRRTVFEDQETHYF.

About this clonotype: This could be a read error, since a much larger clone is one nucleotide away. This chain joins TRBV5-4 and TRBJ2-2; a possible D gene is TRBD2 (6 bases). Germline CDR1 SGHNT, CDR2 YYREEE (reference sequence). This CDR3 has 14 amino acids. Trimming took 3 bases from V and 10 from J, leaving 16 bases between them. The DNA of the CDR3 is TGTGCCAGCAGCTGGGATGGGGGGAGCGAGGAGCTGTTTTTT. It specifies CASSWDGGSEELFF.

The V gene is TRBV6-1, the J gene TRBJ2-7; no firm D call. Germline lookup yields CDR1 MNHNS and CDR2 SASEGT. V was trimmed by 6 bases and J by 12 bases, leaving 18 bases between them. The CDR3 sequence is 12 residues long. CDR3 sequence: CASSRLGNEWYF. Here the CDR3 DNA reads TGTGCCAGCAGCCGTCTAGGGAACGAGTGGTACTTC.

This clonotype came up many times. The chain is built from TRBV10-3 and TRBJ2-5; D tentatively reads TRBD1 or TRBD2 (5 bases each). Germline V gene sequence: CDR1 ENHRY, CDR2 SYGVKD. Between the trimmed V and J ends, which lost 3 bases and 1 base, there was a span of 12 bases. The CDR3 length is 15 residues. This CDR3 is CAISEGDGLQETQYF. The CDR3 DNA is TGTGCCATCAGTGAAGGGGACGGCCTCCAAGAGACCCAGTACTTC.

This clonotype was recorded at least ten times. V is TRBV6-2 or TRBV6-3 and J is TRBJ2-3, with 8 bases lining up with TRBD2. Losses at the gene ends were 5 bases for V and 4 bases for J; bases not matched to a gene: 5. Germline V CDR1 and CDR2: MNHEY, SVGEGT. The CDR3 extends over 14 amino acids. CDR3 loop: CASSPGLVPDTQYF. The DNA of the CDR3 is TGTGCCAGCAGTCCGGGACTAGTACCAGATACGCAGTATTTT.

In this sample, this clonotype turned up many times. The CDR3 here is CASSELGREGDRGTAFF. The CDR3 DNA is TGTGCCAGCAGTGAGCTAGGCAGGGAAGGCGACAGGGGTACAGCTTTCTTT. V is TRBV6-1 and J is TRBJ1-1; 8 bases fit TRBD1. In germline, CDR1 is MNHNS, CDR2 SASEGT. J was trimmed by 10 bases and V by 3 bases; bases with no gene match: 19. The CDR3 spans 17 residues.

Details on this clonotype: A much larger clone differs by one base, so this may be a read error. The V gene is TRBV19, the J gene TRBJ2-2; a possible D gene is TRBD2 (5 bases). Trimming took off 5 bases at V and 5 bases at J, with 15 bases between the two ends. Germline values: CDR1 LNHDA, CDR2 SQIVND (reference sequence). The CDR3 sequence is 15 residues long. The CDR3 spells CASSVARTATGELFF. The DNA of the CDR3 is TGTGCCAGTAGTGTGGCCAGGACTGCTACCGGGGAGCTGTTTTTT. Filled out from reference TRBV19 and TRBJ2-2, the complete variable domain reads DGGITQSPKYLFRKEGQNVTLSCEQNLNHDAMYWYRQDPGQGLRLIYYSQIVNDFQKGDIAEGYSVSREKKESFPLTVTSAQKNPTAFYLCASSVARTATGELFFGEGSRLTVL.